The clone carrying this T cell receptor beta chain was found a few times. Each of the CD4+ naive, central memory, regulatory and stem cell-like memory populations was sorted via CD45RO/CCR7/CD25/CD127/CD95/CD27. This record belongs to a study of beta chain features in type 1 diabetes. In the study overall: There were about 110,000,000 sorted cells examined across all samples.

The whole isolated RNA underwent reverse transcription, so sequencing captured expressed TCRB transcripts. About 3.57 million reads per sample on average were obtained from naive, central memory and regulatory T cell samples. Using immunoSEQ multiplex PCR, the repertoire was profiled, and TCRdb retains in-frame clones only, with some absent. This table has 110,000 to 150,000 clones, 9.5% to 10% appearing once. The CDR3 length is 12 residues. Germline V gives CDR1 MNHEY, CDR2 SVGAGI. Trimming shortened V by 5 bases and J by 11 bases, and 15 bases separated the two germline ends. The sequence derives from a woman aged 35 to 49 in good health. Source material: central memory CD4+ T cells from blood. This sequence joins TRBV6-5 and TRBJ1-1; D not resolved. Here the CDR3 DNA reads TGTGCCAGCAGTAACCCCCAGGTTGGGGCTTTCTTT. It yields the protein CASSNPQVGAFF.